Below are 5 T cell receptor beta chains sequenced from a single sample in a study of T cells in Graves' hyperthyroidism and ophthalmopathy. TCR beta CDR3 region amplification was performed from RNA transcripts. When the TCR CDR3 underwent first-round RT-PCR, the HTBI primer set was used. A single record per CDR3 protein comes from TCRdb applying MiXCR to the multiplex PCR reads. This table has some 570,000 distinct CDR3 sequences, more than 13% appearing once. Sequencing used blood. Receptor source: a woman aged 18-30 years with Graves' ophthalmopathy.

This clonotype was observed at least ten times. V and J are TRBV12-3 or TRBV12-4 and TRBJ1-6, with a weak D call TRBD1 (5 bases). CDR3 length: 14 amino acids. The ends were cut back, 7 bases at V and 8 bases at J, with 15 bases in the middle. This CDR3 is CASTNVGPHSPLHF. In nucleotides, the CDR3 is TGTGCCAGCACTAATGTGGGGCCTCATTCACCCCTCCACTTT.

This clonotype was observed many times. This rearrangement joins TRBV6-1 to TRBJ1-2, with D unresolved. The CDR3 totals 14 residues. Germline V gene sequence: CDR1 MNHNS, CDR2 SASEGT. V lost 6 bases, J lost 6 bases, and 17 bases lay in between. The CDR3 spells CASSADRFRDGYTF. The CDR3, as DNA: TGTGCCAGCAGCGCAGACCGTTTCCGAGATGGCTACACCTTC.

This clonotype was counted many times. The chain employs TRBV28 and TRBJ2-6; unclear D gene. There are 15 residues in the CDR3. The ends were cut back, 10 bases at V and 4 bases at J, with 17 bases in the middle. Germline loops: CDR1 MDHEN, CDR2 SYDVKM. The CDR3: CATTPSEMGANVLTF. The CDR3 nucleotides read TGTGCCACCACCCCATCCGAGATGGGGGCCAACGTCCTGACTTTC. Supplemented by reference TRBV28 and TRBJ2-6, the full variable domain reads DVKVTQSSRYLVKRTGEKVFLECVQDMDHENMFWYRQDPGLGLRLIYFSYDVKMKEKGDIPEGYSVSREKKERFSLILESASTNQTSMYLCATTPSEMGANVLTFGAGSRLTVL.

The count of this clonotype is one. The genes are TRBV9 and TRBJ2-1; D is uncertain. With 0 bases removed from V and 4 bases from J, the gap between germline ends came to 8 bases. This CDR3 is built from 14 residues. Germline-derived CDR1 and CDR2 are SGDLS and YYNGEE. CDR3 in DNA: TGTGCCAGCAGCGTAGGCGCATGGTACAATGAGCAGTTCTTC. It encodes CASSVGAWYNEQFF.

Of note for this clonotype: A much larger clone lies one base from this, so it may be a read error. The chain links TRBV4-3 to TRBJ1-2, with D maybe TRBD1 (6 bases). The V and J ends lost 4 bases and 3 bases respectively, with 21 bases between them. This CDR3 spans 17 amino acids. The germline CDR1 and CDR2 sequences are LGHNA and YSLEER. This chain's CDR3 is CASSRHGHPDSDYGYTF. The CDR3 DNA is TGCGCCAGCAGCCGTCATGGGCACCCGGACAGCGACTATGGCTACACCTTC.